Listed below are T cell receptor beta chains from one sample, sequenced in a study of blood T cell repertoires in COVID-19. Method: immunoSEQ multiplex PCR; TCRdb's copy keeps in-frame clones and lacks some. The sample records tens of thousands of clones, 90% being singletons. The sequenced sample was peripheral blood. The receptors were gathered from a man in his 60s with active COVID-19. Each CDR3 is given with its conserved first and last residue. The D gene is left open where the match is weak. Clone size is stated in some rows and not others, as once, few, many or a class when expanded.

TGTGCCAGCAGCTTACAGCAGGTTAATTCACCCCTCCACTTT,CASSLQQVNSPLHF,-,TRBJ1-6,-,TRBV5-4
TGCGCCAGCAGCTTGGATGTACCCGCGTCCTACGAGCAGTACTTC,CASSLDVPASYEQYF,-,TRBJ2-7,-,TRBV5-1
TGCGCCAGCAGTTCCGGTACCTTAACAGGGGGGGCTTTCTTT,CASSSGTLTGGAFF,-,TRBJ1-1,TRBD1,TRBV4-1
TGTGCCAGCAGTTACTCCCCGGGGAATTCACCCCTCCACTTT,CASSYSPGNSPLHF,-,TRBJ1-6,-,TRBV6-5
TGCGCCCGCAGGATCGGGGTGGGGAAAGGGAGGGTCGGGGAGCTGTTTTTT,CARRIGVGKGRVGELFF,once,TRBJ2-2,TRBD2,TRBV4-1
TGCGCCAGCAGCTTTGGGCAGGACACTGAAGCTTTCTTT,CASSFGQDTEAFF,-,TRBJ1-1,-,TRBV5-1
TGTGCCAGCAGTTACTCCCTGGACTCGGGCAATGAGCAGTTCTTC,CASSYSLDSGNEQFF,-,TRBJ2-1,-,TRBV6-2/TRBV6-3
TGCGCCAGCAGCCAACAGGGGGCCTACGAGCAGTACTTC,CASSQQGAYEQYF,-,TRBJ2-7,TRBD1,TRBV4-1
TGTGCCAGCAGTTGGGGTTGGGGTAAACAGGGGAAGGGCGAGCAGTACTTC,CASSWGWGKQGKGEQYF,once,TRBJ2-7,TRBD1,TRBV27
TGTGCCAGCAGTATACAGGTCGCTAACTATGGCTACACCTTC,CASSIQVANYGYTF,once,TRBJ1-2,-,TRBV2
TGCGCCAGCAGCCAAGATCCGGGACAGGGATCTGGCTACACCTTC,CASSQDPGQGSGYTF,-,TRBJ1-2,TRBD1,TRBV4-3
TGTGCCAGTAGTCCCTACCAATACAATGAGCAGTTCTTC,CASSPYQYNEQFF,-,TRBJ2-1,-,TRBV19
TGTGCCACCAGCAGAGATAGGCCGCCAGGGGCCTACTACGAGCAGTACTTC,CATSRDRPPGAYYEQYF,once,TRBJ2-7,-,TRBV15
TGTGCCAGCAGCTACGAAGACTACCGTAGCACAGATACGCAGTATTTT,CASSYEDYRSTDTQYF,-,TRBJ2-3,-,TRBV5-5
TGTGCCTGGAGTGTAAGCCGGACCGGGGAGCTGTTTTTT,CAWSVSRTGELFF,-,TRBJ2-2,-,TRBV30
TGTGCCAGCAGCCGACAGGGGGTCGAGCAGTACTTC,CASSRQGVEQYF,-,TRBJ2-7,TRBD1,TRBV11-2
TGCAGTGCTAGAGGTATCTACGAGCAGTACTTC,CSARGIYEQYF,-,TRBJ2-7,-,TRBV20-1
TGTGCCAGCAGCCGGGACAGACCCTCACCCCTCCACTTT,CASSRDRPSPLHF,-,TRBJ1-6,TRBD1,TRBV7-9
TGCGCCAGCAGCCAAGTCTTAGATCCCCCTTCACCCCTCCACTTT,CASSQVLDPPSPLHF,-,TRBJ1-6,-,TRBV4-3
TGCGCCAGCAGTGACCAGGGGGGCGGGGAGCTGTTTTTT,CASSDQGGGELFF,-,TRBJ2-2,-,TRBV5-1
TGTGCCAGCAGTTACGCCGGGAACACTGAAGCTTTCTTT,CASSYAGNTEAFF,-,TRBJ1-1,-,TRBV6-5
TGTGCCATCAAGACGACAGGTAAATTCCCCTACGAGCAGTACTTC,CAIKTTGKFPYEQYF,once,TRBJ2-7,-,TRBV10-3
TGTGCCAGCAGCCTGGGACAGGAGAATCAGCCCCAGCATTTT,CASSLGQENQPQHF,few,TRBJ1-5,TRBD1,TRBV7-8
TGTGCCAGCAGTTTACTTGAAAAACTGTTTTTT,CASSLLEKLFF,-,TRBJ1-4,-,TRBV12-3/TRBV12-4
TGTGCCAGCACCCCCCGGACCGGGGAGCTGTTTTTT,CASTPRTGELFF,-,TRBJ2-2,-,TRBV2
TGTGCCAGCAGCAAAGGCCCGGGTCCCAATGAAAAACTGTTTTTT,CASSKGPGPNEKLFF,-,TRBJ1-4,-,TRBV6-6
TGTGCCAGCAGCTCCAGCGGGGAAGAGACCCAGTACTTC,CASSSSGEETQYF,few,TRBJ2-5,TRBD2,TRBV7-9
TGCGCCAGCAGCTGGACAGGGAACACTGAAGCTTTCTTT,CASSWTGNTEAFF,-,TRBJ1-1,TRBD1,TRBV4-1
TGTGCCAGCAGCCTTAGCGGGGGGGCAGGCGCAGATACGCAGTATTTT,CASSLSGGAGADTQYF,-,TRBJ2-3,TRBD2,TRBV7-2
TGTGCCAGCAGCCCCCGGACAGGGAACACTGAAGCTTTCTTT,CASSPRTGNTEAFF,-,TRBJ1-1,TRBD1,TRBV3-1/TRBV3-2
TGCGCCAGCAGTGCGGGGGGGGCAGATACGCAGTATTTT,CASSAGGADTQYF,-,TRBJ2-3,TRBD2,TRBV5-1
TGTGCCAGCAGCGCTCGGAGGGGGGGAACTAATGAAAAACTGTTTTTT,CASSARRGGTNEKLFF,-,TRBJ1-4,-,TRBV9
TGTGCCAGTAGTATAGCCCTAACTAGCTACGGGGCAGATACGCAGTATTTT,CASSIALTSYGADTQYF,-,TRBJ2-3,-,TRBV19
TGTGCCAGCAAGAGGCCGCTGAACACTGAAGCTTTCTTT,CASKRPLNTEAFF,-,TRBJ1-1,-,TRBV2
TGTGCCAGCAGTCCGGACAGGAATCAGCCCCAGCATTTT,CASSPDRNQPQHF,-,TRBJ1-5,TRBD1,TRBV6-5
TGTGCCAGTAGTATATTGTCGACACCGAACTATGGCTACACCTTC,CASSILSTPNYGYTF,-,TRBJ1-2,-,TRBV19
TGTGCCAGCAGCACTAGCCTAGTCAACAACGAGCAGTACTTC,CASSTSLVNNEQYF,-,TRBJ2-7,-,TRBV5-4
TGTGCCAGCAGCTTATTGGGCAGGGGCTCCTCGTCCCAGCATTTT,CASSLLGRGSSSQHF,-,TRBJ1-5,-,TRBV7-8
TGCGCCAGCAGTGGTAGCGGGAAAGAGACCCAGTACTTC,CASSGSGKETQYF,-,TRBJ2-5,TRBD2,TRBV10-2
TGCGCCAGCAGCCAAGAGCGGGGACAGGGAAGGACCGGGGAGCTGTTTTTT,CASSQERGQGRTGELFF,-,TRBJ2-2,TRBD1,TRBV4-1
TGTGCCAGCAGCTCACAGGGGGCTTGGACTGAAGCTTTCTTT,CASSSQGAWTEAFF,-,TRBJ1-1,TRBD1,TRBV7-9
TGTGCCAGCAGCTCGACGTGGAATTTCTTGGGGGCCAAAGGGGGCTACACCTTC,CASSSTWNFLGAKGGYTF,once,TRBJ1-2,-,TRBV5-6
TGTGCCAGCAGCCAGTCATGGGAAGCTTTCTTT,CASSQSWEAFF,-,TRBJ1-1,-,TRBV28
TGTGCCAGCAGTCCCGGGGGTGAGGATACGCAGTATTTT,CASSPGGEDTQYF,once,TRBJ2-3,-,TRBV7-9
TGCGCCAGCAGCCCCGCCAGGGCCCACTACAATGAGCAGTTCTTC,CASSPARAHYNEQFF,-,TRBJ2-1,-,TRBV5-1
TGTGCCAGCAGCTTAGAGAGGGTACATGAAGAGACCCAGTACTTC,CASSLERVHEETQYF,-,TRBJ2-5,-,TRBV7-9
TGTGCCAGTAGTACGCGCTTGAACACTGAAGCTTTCTTT,CASSTRLNTEAFF,-,TRBJ1-1,-,TRBV19
TGTGCCAGCAGCGACGTAAGCGGGGGTTTCTCCTACGAGCAGTACTTC,CASSDVSGGFSYEQYF,once,TRBJ2-7,TRBD2,TRBV6-2/TRBV6-3
TGTGCCAGTAAGCGTAGCGGGGGGGCTAATGAGCAGTTCTTC,CASKRSGGANEQFF,-,TRBJ2-1,TRBD2,TRBV19
TGTGCCAGCAGCTTGGACAGGGGGGAAGATACGCAGTATTTT,CASSLDRGEDTQYF,-,TRBJ2-3,TRBD1,TRBV27
TGTGCCAGCAGCCGTCGACTACGGGGGTCAGATACGCAGTATTTT,CASSRRLRGSDTQYF,-,TRBJ2-3,-,TRBV7-2
TGTGCCAGCAGAAAGACAGGGGGGAACACTGAAGCTTTCTTT,CASRKTGGNTEAFF,-,TRBJ1-1,TRBD1,TRBV28
TGTGCCAGCAGGGATATAGCGGGGGGCTACAATGAGCAGTTCTTC,CASRDIAGGYNEQFF,-,TRBJ2-1,TRBD2,TRBV6-5
TGTGCCAGCAGCGTAGCCACGGGAGAAGAGACCCAGTACTTC,CASSVATGEETQYF,-,TRBJ2-5,-,TRBV9
TGTGCCAGCAGCTCGAAGCGGCAGGGGGTAGGAGACATTCAGTACTTC,CASSSKRQGVGDIQYF,-,TRBJ2-4,TRBD1,TRBV5-4
TGTGCCAGCAGGATGGACAGTAGCTATGAAGCTTTCTTT,CASRMDSSYEAFF,-,TRBJ1-1,-,TRBV2
TGTGCCTGGAGTAATGCGAGGGCTGGCTACACCTTC,CAWSNARAGYTF,once,TRBJ1-2,-,TRBV30
TGTGCCAGCAGCCCGGGAGGGCTGCAAGAGACCCAGTACTTC,CASSPGGLQETQYF,-,TRBJ2-5,TRBD2,TRBV3-1/TRBV3-2
TGCGCCAGCAGCCAGACCCCAGGGGGCGAAGCTTTCTTT,CASSQTPGGEAFF,-,TRBJ1-1,TRBD1,TRBV5-1